This entry lists 32 T cell receptor beta chains sequenced from one sample in a study of T cell clonotyping in hematopoietic cell transplantation. Sequencing used immunoSEQ multiplex PCR; TCRdb keeps in-frame clones, though not all of them. Of some 10,000 clones in the sample, 75% to 90% were seen once. Sequences were derived from PBMCs, sampled 100 days after allogeneic stem cell transplant. The source is a female patient in her 60s who had an allogeneic stem cell transplant from an unrelated donor, so the T cells may come from the graft donor. Some clones in this sample may be carry-over from other donors' samples.

J is TRBJ1-1 and V is TRBV19, with unresolved D. This CDR3 is 12 amino acids long. V was pared by 5 bases and J by 6 bases, with 10 bases between. Germline loops: CDR1 LNHDA, CDR2 SQIVND (reference sequence). The DNA for the CDR3 is TGTGCCAGTAGTTTGTTTGCGGCTGAAGCTTTCTTT. This sequence encodes CASSLFAAEAFF.

V and J are TRBV11-3 and TRBJ2-1; D may correspond to TRBD1 or TRBD2 (7 bases each). CDR1 and CDR2 (germline): SGHNT, YENEEA. The CDR3 is 17 residues long. Deletions cut 0 bases from V and 4 bases from J, with 16 bases between. The CDR3 region is CASSLDGTRGGYNEQFF. CDR3 nucleotides: TGTGCCAGCAGCTTAGATGGGACCAGGGGGGGTTACAATGAGCAGTTCTTC. Together with reference TRBV11-3 and TRBJ2-1, the CDR3 gives the full variable domain: EAGVVQSPRYKIIEKKQPVAFWCNPISGHNTLYWYLQNLGQGPELLIRYENEEAVDDSQLPKDRFSAERLKGVDSTLKIQPAELGDSAVYLCASSLDGTRGGYNEQFFGPGTRLTVL.

The chain recombines TRBV6-5 with TRBJ2-1; 9 bases fit TRBD2. Per the germline V gene, CDR1 is MNHEY and CDR2 is SVGAGI. The CDR3 length is 14 residues. With 6 bases clipped from V and 5 bases from J, the junction kept 5 bases outside the gene matches. CDR3 coding DNA: TGTGCCAGCAGCCCGGGACTAGCAAACAATGAGCAGTTCTTC. Its protein product is CASSPGLANNEQFF.

The CDR3 bases are TGCGCCAGCAGCCCCTCCGGGACTAGCGGGAATGAGCAGTTCTTC. Translated, it gives CASSPSGTSGNEQFF. The chain uses TRBV4-3 and TRBJ2-1, with TRBD2 matching 12 bases. The CDR3 is 15 residues long. CDR1 and CDR2 from the germline V gene are LGHNA and YSLEER. V shed 4 bases and J 7 bases; nucleotides not matched to a gene: 5.

The rearrangement uses TRBV7-6 and TRBJ1-3; TRBD1 aligns across 9 bases. V was pared by 3 bases and J by 4 bases, with 10 bases of the junction left unmatched. The CDR3 consists of 17 residues. Germline V gene lookup returns CDR1 SGHVS and CDR2 FNYEAQ. The DNA for the CDR3 is TGTGCCAGCAGCTTTCCACGGACAGGGGAAAGCGGAAACACCATATATTTT. It yields the protein CASSFPRTGESGNTIYF.

CDR3 bases: TGTGCCAGCCTGCGACAGGACAATGAGCAGTTCTTC. It codes for CASLRQDNEQFF. The V call is TRBV11-2, the J call TRBJ2-1; possibly TRBD1 for D (6 bases). CDR1 is SGHAT, CDR2 FQNNGV, per germline. Trimming stripped 8 bases from V and 5 bases from J, with 10 bases between. The CDR3 runs 12 residues.

The rearrangement uses TRBV10-3 and TRBJ2-7; D gene ambiguous. The CDR3 loop spans 12 amino acids. Germline V gene data show CDR1 as ENHRY and CDR2 as SYGVKD. Between the trimmed V and J ends, which lost 2 bases and 7 bases, there was a span of 9 bases. CDR3 in amino acids: CAISEPDKEQYV. CDR3 bases: TGTGCCATCAGTGAGCCAGACAAGGAGCAGTACGTC.

V gene TRBV29-1 combines with J gene TRBJ1-1, with D unclear. CDR1 and CDR2 from the germline V gene are SQVTM and ANQGSEA. This CDR3 comprises 14 residues. Trimming left V 0 bases short and J 0 bases short, with 8 bases between. In nucleotides, the CDR3 is TGCAGCGTTGAAGATCCACAGATGAACACTGAAGCTTTCTTT. This gives the protein CSVEDPQMNTEAFF. The complete variable domain, with remaining parts taken from reference TRBV29-1 and TRBJ1-1, reads SAVISQKPSRDICQRGTSLTIQCQVDSQVTMMFWYRQQPGQSLTLIATANQGSEATYESGFVIDKFPISRPNLTFSTLTVSNMSPEDSSIYLCSVEDPQMNTEAFFGQGTRLTVV.

The chain uses TRBV7-6 and TRBJ2-2, with TRBD2 as a possible D gene (6 bases). The CDR3 has 15 residues. With 4 bases removed from V and 4 bases from J, the gap between germline ends came to 13 bases. Germline CDR1 and CDR2: SGHVS and FNYEAQ. The CDR3 here is CASSSLAVSTGELFF. In DNA form, the CDR3 reads TGTGCCAGCAGCTCCTTAGCGGTATCCACCGGGGAGCTGTTTTTT.

The table lists this clone with a few counts. The CDR3 protein is CASSFRGRGRYEQYF. The CDR3 DNA reads TGTGCCAGCAGTTTCAGGGGCAGGGGGCGCTACGAGCAGTACTTC. The rearrangement joins TRBV28 to TRBJ2-7; TRBD1 matches 8 bases. V trimming: 3 bases; J trimming: 3 bases; junction bases outside the gene matches: 7. CDR1 and CDR2 (germline): MDHEN, SYDVKM. The CDR3 has 15 residues.

CDR3 in amino acids: CASSNPTSTGPYGYTF. As DNA, the CDR3 is TGTGCCAGCAGCAATCCTACCTCGACAGGACCCTATGGCTACACCTTC. The rearrangement uses TRBV7-9 and TRBJ1-2, with TRBD1 as a possible D gene (6 bases). The CDR3 covers 16 residues. Germline CDR1 SEHNR, CDR2 FQNEAQ (reference sequence). The V end lost 5 bases, the J end lost 4 bases, and 20 bases lay between the germline ends. The full variable domain, its missing parts supplied by reference TRBV7-9 and TRBJ1-2, is DTGVSQNPRHKITKRGQNVTFRCDPISEHNRLYWYRQTLGQGPEFLTYFQNEAQLEKSRLLSDRFSAERPKGSFSTLEIQRTEQGDSAMYLCASSNPTSTGPYGYTFGSGTRLTVV.

The CDR3 protein is CASSLGALYGYTF. The CDR3 DNA sequence: TGTGCCAGCAGCTTGGGGGCATTATATGGCTACACCTTC. The rearrangement links TRBV5-4 to TRBJ1-2, with D hard to call. The germline gives CDR1 SGHNT, CDR2 YYREEE (reference sequence). This CDR3 comprises 13 residues. V was trimmed by 0 bases and J by 5 bases, leaving 8 bases between them.

This clone was observed once. The chain employs TRBV6-5 and TRBJ1-5; 9 bases are shared with TRBD1. The J segment lost 1 base and the V segment lost 2 bases, leaving 3 bases of the junction unmatched. The CDR3 totals 16 residues. Per germline, CDR1 MNHEY and CDR2 SVGAGI. Written as DNA, the CDR3 is TGTGCCAGCAGTTACGGGGACAGGGACAGCAATCAGCCCCAGCATTTT. This translates into CASSYGDRDSNQPQHF.

CDR3 residues: CASSLDNTDTQYF. The CDR3 DNA reads as TGTGCCAGCAGTTTAGACAACACAGATACGCAGTATTTT. The rearrangement links TRBV27 to TRBJ2-3, with D hard to call. Germline lookup yields CDR1 MNHEY and CDR2 SMNVEV (reference sequence). This CDR3 region has 13 residues. The V end was cut by 2 bases, the J end by 2 bases, with 5 bases between.

This sequence joins TRBV19 and TRBJ2-7; D may be TRBD1 (5 bases). Looked up from germline, CDR1 is LNHDA and CDR2 is SQIVND (reference sequence). The V end was cut by 4 bases, the J end by 4 bases, with 5 bases between. The CDR3 sequence is 11 residues long. The CDR3 protein is CASSKGYEQYF. In DNA, the CDR3 is TGTGCCAGTAGTAAGGGGTACGAGCAGTACTTC.

Here the CDR3 DNA reads TGTGCCAGCAGTCCCCGGACTAGCGGGGGCGGGGAGCTGTTTTTT. Translation: CASSPRTSGGGELFF. The rearrangement uses TRBV6-5 and TRBJ2-2; 13 bases align to TRBD2. The CDR3 contains 15 residues. CDR1 is MNHEY, CDR2 SVGAGI, per germline. V lost 5 bases, J lost 7 bases, and 4 bases stayed unmatched.

The chain recombines TRBV15 with TRBJ2-3; no definite D call. The CDR3 is 16 amino acids. The germline gives CDR1 LNHNV, CDR2 YYDKDF (reference sequence). Trimming pared 0 bases from V and 0 bases from J, leaving 10 bases between. The CDR3 region has the DNA TGTGCCACCAGCAGAGATAGGGCTTCTAGCACAGATACGCAGTATTTT. Translation gives CATSRDRASSTDTQYF. Full variable domain (rest looked up from reference TRBV15 and TRBJ2-3): DAMVIQNPRYQVTQFGKPVTLSCSQTLNHNVMYWYQQKSSQAPKLLFHYYDKDFNNEADTPDNFQSRRPNTSFCFLDIRSPGLGDTAMYLCATSRDRASSTDTQYFGPGTRLTVL.

The V call is TRBV19, the J call TRBJ2-7, with a possible D match to TRBD1 (6 bases). CDR1 is LNHDA and CDR2 is SQIVND in the germline V gene (reference sequence). This CDR3 contains 13 residues. Trimming stripped 5 bases from V and 2 bases from J, with 10 bases between. The CDR3 nucleotides read TGTGCCAGTAGTGGCGACAGGACCTACGAGCAGTACTTC. Translating it yields CASSGDRTYEQYF.

J is TRBJ2-3 and V is TRBV2; 12 nucleotides agree with TRBD2. Germline V lookup: CDR1 SNHLY, CDR2 FYNNEI. The CDR3 is made up of 16 amino acids. Trimming cost V 5 bases and J 6 bases; bases outside gene matches: 9. The CDR3 region is CASSSTTSGRTDTQYF. The CDR3, as DNA: TGTGCCAGCAGTTCTACGACTAGCGGGAGAACTGATACGCAGTATTTT.

This clone appeared once. The chain carries TRBV27 and TRBJ2-7; the D is unclear. V was shortened by 3 bases and J by 0 bases, with 6 bases between the two germline ends. CDR3 length equals 13 residues. CDR1 is MNHEY, CDR2 SMNVEV, per germline (reference sequence). The CDR3 region has the DNA TGTGCCAGCAGTTTTATACACTCCTACGAGCAGTACTTC. It translates to CASSFIHSYEQYF.

J is TRBJ2-1 and V is TRBV20-1; no definite D call. The ends were cut back, 3 bases at V and 12 bases at J, with 12 bases in the middle. CDR3 size: 11 residues. Looked up from germline, CDR1 is DFQATT and CDR2 is SNEGSKA (reference sequence). The CDR3 loop reads CSARSGYGQFF. The CDR3 DNA reads TGCAGTGCTAGGTCGGGCTATGGGCAGTTCTTC.

The rearrangement uses TRBV4-2 and TRBJ2-1; D call uncertain. V was trimmed by 0 bases and J by 0 bases, leaving 6 bases between them. The germline V gene encodes CDR1 LGHNA and CDR2 YNFKEQ. The length of the CDR3 is 15 residues. The CDR3, as DNA: TGTGCCAGCAGCCAAGATAGGAGCTCCTACAATGAGCAGTTCTTC. As protein: CASSQDRSSYNEQFF.

The chain joins TRBV28 to TRBJ2-3, with 12 bases lining up with TRBD1. CDR1 MDHEN and CDR2 SYDVKM come from the germline V gene. Trimming took 4 bases from V and 7 from J; bases not matched to a gene: 9. This CDR3 spans 16 amino acids. As DNA, the CDR3 is TGTGCCAGCAGTTCAGTTTGGGACAGGGGGCTTTATACGCAGTATTTT. Amino acid sequence: CASSSVWDRGLYTQYF.

The chain employs TRBV19 and TRBJ2-1, with TRBD1 as a possible D gene (6 bases). Germline V lookup: CDR1 LNHDA, CDR2 SQIVND (reference sequence). The CDR3 runs 14 residues. Trimming shortened V by 2 bases and J by 6 bases, and 11 bases separated the two germline ends. Here the CDR3 DNA reads TGTGCCAGTAGTATAAGGACAGCACTCAATGAGCAGTTCTTC. Translating gives CASSIRTALNEQFF.

The J gene is TRBJ1-1, the V gene TRBV5-1; D is unresolved. This CDR3 has 14 amino acids. V lost 0 bases to trimming and J lost 6 bases, with 12 bases between them. Germline V CDR1 and CDR2: SGHRS, YFSETQ. The CDR3 sequence is CASSLGHPSSEAFF. CDR3 in DNA: TGCGCCAGCAGCTTGGGACACCCATCCTCTGAAGCTTTCTTT.

This clone has only one observation. In DNA form, the CDR3 reads TGTGCCAGCAATGTCGGACGCCTCGCCACTGAAGCTTTCTTT. This translates into CASNVGRLATEAFF. The rearrangement joins TRBV28 to TRBJ1-1; D is ambiguous. V was shortened by 7 bases and J by 4 bases, with 16 bases between the two germline ends. The CDR3 is made up of 14 amino acids. The germline V gene encodes CDR1 MDHEN and CDR2 SYDVKM.

This clone was counted once. The chain uses TRBV28 and TRBJ1-2, with a weak D call TRBD1 (5 bases). Trimming removed 7 bases from V and 5 bases from J, with 14 bases in between. The CDR3 spans 13 residues. Germline loops: CDR1 MDHEN, CDR2 SYDVKM. The CDR3 DNA follows: TGTGCCAGCACCCGGGACCGACGGTATGGCTACACCTTC. Protein product: CASTRDRRYGYTF.

The chain has TRBV5-5 and TRBJ2-3, with 10 bases lining up with TRBD2. In germline, CDR1 is SGHKS, CDR2 YYEKEE (reference sequence). This CDR3 contains 16 residues. J lost 0 bases, V lost 1 base, and 2 bases had no gene match. CDR3 sequence: CASSLLAGASTDTQYF. The DNA of the CDR3 is TGTGCCAGCAGCTTGCTAGCGGGGGCTAGCACAGATACGCAGTATTTT. The variable domain in full, completed from reference TRBV5-5 and TRBJ2-3, reads DAGVTQSPTHLIKTRGQQVTLRCSPISGHKSVSWYQQVLGQGPQFIFQYYEKEERGRGNFPDRFSARQFPNYSSELNVNALLLGDSALYLCASSLLAGASTDTQYFGPGTRLTVL.

V gene TRBV6-5 combines with J gene TRBJ2-1; either TRBD1 or TRBD2 may fit D (6 bases each). The CDR3 totals 13 residues. The V gene lost 0 bases and the J gene lost 10 bases, with 10 bases spanning the gap. Germline V CDR1 and CDR2: MNHEY, SVGAGI. This chain's CDR3 is CASSYSTGGEQFF. CDR3 sequence (DNA): TGTGCCAGCAGTTACTCGACCGGGGGCGAGCAGTTCTTC.

J is TRBJ2-1 and V is TRBV30; D gene uncertain. CDR3 length: 13 amino acids. CDR1 is GTSNPN and CDR2 is SVGIG in the germline V gene (reference sequence). Trimming removed 1 base from V and 13 bases from J, with 17 bases in between. CDR3 residues: CAWSATAAPRQFF. The CDR3 DNA reads as TGTGCCTGGAGTGCAACCGCTGCCCCCAGACAGTTCTTC. The full variable domain, completed using reference TRBV30 and TRBJ2-1, is SQTIHQWPATLVQPVGSPLSLECTVEGTSNPNLYWYRQAAGRGLQLLFYSVGIGQISSEVPQNLSASRPQDRQFILSSKKLLLSDSGFYLCAWSATAAPRQFFGPGTRLTVL.

The chain joins TRBV5-1 to TRBJ2-3; 10 positions match TRBD2. CDR3 length: 16 residues. Trimming removed 4 bases from V and 0 bases from J; junction bases left unmatched: 5. Per germline, CDR1 SGHRS and CDR2 YFSETQ. CDR3 sequence reads: CASSQGLAESTDTQYF. The CDR3 region has the DNA TGCGCCAGCAGCCAAGGACTAGCGGAGAGCACAGATACGCAGTATTTT.

This rearrangement joins TRBV28 to TRBJ1-5, with TRBD1 identical over 9 bases. V was pared by 6 bases and J by 4 bases, with 13 bases of the junction left unmatched. There are 17 residues in the CDR3. Germline loops: CDR1 MDHEN, CDR2 SYDVKM. CDR3 in DNA: TGTGCCAGCAGAACCGGACAGGGGAGGTTTGGAAATCAGCCCCAGCATTTT. Translated: CASRTGQGRFGNQPQHF.